Sequencing of this T cell receptor (beta chain) was carried out in a study of beta chain features in type 1 diabetes. Worth noting for this clone: The antigen is undetermined.

With V trimmed by 8 bases and J by 6 bases, 6 bases remained unmatched. Germline values: CDR1 SNHLY, CDR2 FYNNEI. The CDR3 spans 13 residues. The investigators reverse transcribed all of the isolated RNA, so they sequenced expressed TCRB transcripts. The table came from immunoSEQ multiplex PCR; TCRdb's copy has only in-frame clones and leaves some out. The sample has more than 550,000 clones, about 14% seen once. General observations from the study: For Type 1 diabetes patients, all four CD4+ subsets carried TCRB CDR3s that were moderately but significantly shorter.

This chain links TRBV2 with TRBJ2-5, with 10 bases aligning to TRBD1. The source material was naive CD4+ T cells from blood. This sequence was found in a man younger than 35 with type 1 diabetes. The CDR3 coding sequence is TGTGCCAGCGCCGGGACAGGGGAGCAGACCCAGTACTTC. This translates into CASAGTGEQTQYF.